The clone carrying this TCR beta chain has only a few counts. Primed by a sample-barcoded 5' primer and a J-beta primer mix, a second PCR proceeded for about 7 to 11 cycles. In TCRdb, the 5' RACE reads were re-called with MiXCR into one record per CDR3 protein. The table records more than 1 million distinct CDR3 sequences, under 55% of them present only once. Trimming left V 3 bases short and J 2 bases short, with 13 bases between. This CDR3 region has 15 residues. CDR1 KGHDR and CDR2 SFDVKD come from the germline V gene. The sample belongs to a study of blood T cells in healthy people across ages. The chain recombines TRBV24-1 with TRBJ2-7; perhaps D is TRBD1 or TRBD2 (5 bases each). Sequencing was done on a sample of blood. This TCR came from a woman aged 60 to 75 in good health. In nucleotides, the CDR3 is TGTGCCACCAGTGATCCGAGGGGATGCCCCTACGAGCAGTACTTC. Its protein product is CATSDPRGCPYEQYF.